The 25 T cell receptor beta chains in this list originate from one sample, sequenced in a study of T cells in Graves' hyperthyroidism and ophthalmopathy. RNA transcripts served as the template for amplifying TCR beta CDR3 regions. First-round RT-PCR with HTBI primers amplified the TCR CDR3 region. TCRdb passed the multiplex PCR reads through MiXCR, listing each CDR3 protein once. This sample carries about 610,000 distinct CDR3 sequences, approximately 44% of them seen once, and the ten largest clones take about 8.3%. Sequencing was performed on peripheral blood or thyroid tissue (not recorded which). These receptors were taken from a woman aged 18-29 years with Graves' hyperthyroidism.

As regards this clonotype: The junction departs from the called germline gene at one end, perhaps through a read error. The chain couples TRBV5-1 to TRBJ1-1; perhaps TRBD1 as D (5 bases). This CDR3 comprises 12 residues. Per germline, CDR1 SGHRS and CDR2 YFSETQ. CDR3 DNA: TGTGCTAGTGGGACGACGAACACTGAAGCTTTCTTT. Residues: CASGTTNTEAFF.

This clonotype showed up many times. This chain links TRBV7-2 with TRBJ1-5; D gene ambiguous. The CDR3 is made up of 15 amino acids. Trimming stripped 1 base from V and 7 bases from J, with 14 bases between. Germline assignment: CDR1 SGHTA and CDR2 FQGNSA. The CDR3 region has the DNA TGTGCCAGCAGCTTAGTAGGCGCAGACGACCAGCCCCAGCATTTT. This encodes CASSLVGADDQPQHF.

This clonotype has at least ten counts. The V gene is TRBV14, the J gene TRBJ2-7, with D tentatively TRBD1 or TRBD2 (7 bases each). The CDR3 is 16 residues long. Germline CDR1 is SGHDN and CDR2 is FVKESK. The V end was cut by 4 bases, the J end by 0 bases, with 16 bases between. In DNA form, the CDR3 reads TGTGCCAGCAGCCCCCAGGGGGGGTTAAGCTCCTACGAGCAGTACTTC. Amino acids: CASSPQGGLSSYEQYF. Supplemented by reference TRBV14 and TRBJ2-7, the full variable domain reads EAGVTQFPSHSVIEKGQTVTLRCDPISGHDNLYWYRRVMGKEIKFLLHFVKESKQDESGMPNNRFLAERTGGTYSTLKVQPAELEDSGVYFCASSPQGGLSSYEQYFGPGTRLTVT.

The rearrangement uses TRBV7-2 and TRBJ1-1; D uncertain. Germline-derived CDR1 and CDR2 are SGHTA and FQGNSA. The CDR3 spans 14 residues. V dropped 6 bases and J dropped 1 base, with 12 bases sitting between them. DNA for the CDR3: TGTGCCAGCAGACTCCTAGCGGGGAACACTGAAGCTTTCTTT. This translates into CASRLLAGNTEAFF.

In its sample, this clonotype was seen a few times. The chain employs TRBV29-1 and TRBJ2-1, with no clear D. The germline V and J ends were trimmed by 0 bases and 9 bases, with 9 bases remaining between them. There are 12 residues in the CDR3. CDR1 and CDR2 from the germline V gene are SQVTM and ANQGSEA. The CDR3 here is CSVEDDGREQFF. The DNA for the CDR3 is TGCAGCGTTGAAGATGACGGGCGTGAGCAGTTCTTC.

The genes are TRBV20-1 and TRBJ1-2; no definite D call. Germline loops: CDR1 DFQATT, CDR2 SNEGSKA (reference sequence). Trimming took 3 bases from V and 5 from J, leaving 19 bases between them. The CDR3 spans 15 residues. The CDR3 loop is CSASGYPVIGYGYTF. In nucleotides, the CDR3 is TGCAGTGCTAGTGGTTACCCAGTGATCGGTTATGGCTACACCTTC.

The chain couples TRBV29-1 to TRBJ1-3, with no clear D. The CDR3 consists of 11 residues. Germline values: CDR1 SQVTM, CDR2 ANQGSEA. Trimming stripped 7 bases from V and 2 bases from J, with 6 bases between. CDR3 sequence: CSAGTGNTIYF. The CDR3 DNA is TGCAGCGCTGGGACTGGAAACACCATATATTTT.

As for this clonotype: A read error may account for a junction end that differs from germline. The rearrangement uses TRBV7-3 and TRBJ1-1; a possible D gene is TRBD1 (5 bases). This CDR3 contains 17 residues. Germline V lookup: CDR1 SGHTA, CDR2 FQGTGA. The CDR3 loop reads CASSPKRWGPMNTEAFF. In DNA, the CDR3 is TGTGCCAGCAGCCCCAAACGGTGGGGACCCATGAACACTGAAGCTTTCTTC.

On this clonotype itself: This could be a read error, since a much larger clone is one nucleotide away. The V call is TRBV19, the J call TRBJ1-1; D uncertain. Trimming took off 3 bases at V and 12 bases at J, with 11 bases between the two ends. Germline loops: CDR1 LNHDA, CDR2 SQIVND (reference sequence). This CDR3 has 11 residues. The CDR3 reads CASSIPEETFF. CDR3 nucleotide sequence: TGTGCCAGTAGTATTCCGGAGGAGACTTTCTTT. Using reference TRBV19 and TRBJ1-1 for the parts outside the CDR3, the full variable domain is DGGITQSPKYLFRKEGQNVTLSCEQNLNHDAMYWYRQDPGQGLRLIYYSQIVNDFQKGDIAEGYSVSREKKESFPLTVTSAQKNPTAFYLCASSIPEETFFGQGTRLTVV.

In nucleotides, the CDR3 is TGTGCCAGCAGCTTAGGGGTGGCAACCGGGGAGCTGTTTTTT. Encoded protein: CASSLGVATGELFF. The V gene is TRBV11-1, the J gene TRBJ2-2; D remains unclear. Trimming took 1 base from V and 5 from J, leaving 8 bases between them. The CDR3 spans 14 residues. Germline CDR1 reads SGHAT; CDR2 reads FQDESV (reference sequence).

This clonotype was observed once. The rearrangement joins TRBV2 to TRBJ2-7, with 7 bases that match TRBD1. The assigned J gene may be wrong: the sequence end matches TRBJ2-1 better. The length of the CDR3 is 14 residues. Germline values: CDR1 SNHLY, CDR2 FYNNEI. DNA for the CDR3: TGTGCCAGCAGTGCCGACAGGGCCTACAATGAGCAGTTCTTC. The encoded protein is CASSADRAYNEQFF.

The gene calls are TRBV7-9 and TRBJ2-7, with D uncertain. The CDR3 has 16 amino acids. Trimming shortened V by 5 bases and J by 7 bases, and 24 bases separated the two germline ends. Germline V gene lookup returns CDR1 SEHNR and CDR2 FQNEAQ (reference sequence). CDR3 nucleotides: TGTGCCAGCAGCAGCTCCATTCGGGTTTCCTACAATGAGCAGTACTTC. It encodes CASSSSIRVSYNEQYF.

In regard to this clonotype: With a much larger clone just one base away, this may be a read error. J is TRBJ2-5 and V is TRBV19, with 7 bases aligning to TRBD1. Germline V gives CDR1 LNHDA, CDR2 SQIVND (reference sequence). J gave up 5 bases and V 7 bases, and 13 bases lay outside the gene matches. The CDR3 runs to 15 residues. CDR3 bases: TGTGCCAGTAACAAGGGAGACAGGGAAACGGAGACCCAGTACTTC. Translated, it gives CASNKGDRETETQYF.

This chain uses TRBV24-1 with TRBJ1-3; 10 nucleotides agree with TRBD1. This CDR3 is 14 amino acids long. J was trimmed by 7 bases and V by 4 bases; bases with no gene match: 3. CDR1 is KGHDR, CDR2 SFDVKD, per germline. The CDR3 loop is CATSDAGQGNTIYF. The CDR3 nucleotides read TGTGCCACCAGTGACGCGGGACAGGGGAACACCATATATTTT.

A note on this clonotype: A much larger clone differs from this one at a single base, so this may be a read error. The CDR3 here is CASSPAEGDGHTF. In nucleotides, the CDR3 is TGTGCCAGCTCACCAGCGGAAGGGGACGGCCACACCTTC. V usage is TRBV18 and J usage is TRBJ1-2; a possible D gene is TRBD1 (5 bases). CDR1 KGHSH and CDR2 LQKENI come from the germline V gene. The CDR3 consists of 13 residues. Trimming removed 2 bases from V and 12 bases from J, with 16 bases in between.

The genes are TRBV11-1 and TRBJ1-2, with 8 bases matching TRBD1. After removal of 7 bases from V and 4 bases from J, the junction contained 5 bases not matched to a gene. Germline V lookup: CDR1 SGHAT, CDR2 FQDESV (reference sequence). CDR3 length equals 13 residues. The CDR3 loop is CASTAGQAYGYTF. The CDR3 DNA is TGTGCCAGCACCGCGGGACAGGCCTATGGCTACACCTTC.

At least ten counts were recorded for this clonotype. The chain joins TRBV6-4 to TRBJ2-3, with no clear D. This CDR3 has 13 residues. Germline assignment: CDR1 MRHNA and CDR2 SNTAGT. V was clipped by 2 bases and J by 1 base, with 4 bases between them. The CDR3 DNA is TGTGCCAGCAGTGACAGGGGCACAGATACGCAGTATTTT. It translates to CASSDRGTDTQYF.

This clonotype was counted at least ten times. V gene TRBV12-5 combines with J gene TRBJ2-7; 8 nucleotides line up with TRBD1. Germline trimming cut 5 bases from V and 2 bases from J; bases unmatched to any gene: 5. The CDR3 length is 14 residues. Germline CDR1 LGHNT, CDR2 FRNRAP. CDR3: CASGPDRETYEQYF. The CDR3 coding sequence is TGTGCTAGTGGTCCGGACAGGGAGACCTACGAGCAGTACTTC.

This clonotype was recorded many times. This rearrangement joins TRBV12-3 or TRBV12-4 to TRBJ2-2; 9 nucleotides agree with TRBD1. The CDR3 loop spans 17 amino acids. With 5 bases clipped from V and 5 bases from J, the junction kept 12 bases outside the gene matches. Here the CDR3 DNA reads TGTGCCAGCAGTCCCTTTAAGTGGACAGGGGAGACCGGGGAGCTGTTTTTT. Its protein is CASSPFKWTGETGELFF.

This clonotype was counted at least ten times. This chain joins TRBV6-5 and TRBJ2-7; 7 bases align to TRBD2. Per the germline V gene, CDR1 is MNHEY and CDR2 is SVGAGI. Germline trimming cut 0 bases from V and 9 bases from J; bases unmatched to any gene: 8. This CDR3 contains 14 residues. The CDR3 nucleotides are TGTGCCAGCAGTTACTCGGTATCTAGCGGTTGGCAGTACTTC. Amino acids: CASSYSVSSGWQYF.

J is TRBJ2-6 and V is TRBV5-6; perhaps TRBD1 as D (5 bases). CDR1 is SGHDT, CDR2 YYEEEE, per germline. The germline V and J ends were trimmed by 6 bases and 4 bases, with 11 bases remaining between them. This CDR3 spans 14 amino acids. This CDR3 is CASIVGLGANVLTF. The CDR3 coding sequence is TGTGCCAGCATCGTGGGGCTAGGGGCCAACGTCCTGACTTTC.

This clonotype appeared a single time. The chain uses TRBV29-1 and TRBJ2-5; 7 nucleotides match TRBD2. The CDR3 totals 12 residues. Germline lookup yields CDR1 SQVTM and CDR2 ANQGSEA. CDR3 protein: CSAAGAGETQYF. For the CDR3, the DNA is TGCAGTGCCGCGGGAGCGGGAGAGACCCAGTACTTC.

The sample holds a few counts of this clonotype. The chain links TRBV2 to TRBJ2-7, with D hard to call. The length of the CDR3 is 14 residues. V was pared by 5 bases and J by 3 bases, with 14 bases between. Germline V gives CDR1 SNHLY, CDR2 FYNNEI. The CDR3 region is CASSWALPDYEQYF. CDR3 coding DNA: TGTGCCAGCAGTTGGGCCCTCCCCGACTACGAGCAGTACTTC.

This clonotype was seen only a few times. The CDR3 sequence: CASRLSEISYEQYF. In DNA form, the CDR3 reads TGTGCCAGCAGGTTGAGCGAGATCTCCTACGAGCAGTACTTC. The chain uses TRBV6-5 and TRBJ2-7; D not certain. Trimming shortened V by 6 bases and J by 0 bases, and 12 bases separated the two germline ends. Germline CDR1 reads MNHEY; CDR2 reads SVGAGI. The CDR3 is made up of 14 amino acids.

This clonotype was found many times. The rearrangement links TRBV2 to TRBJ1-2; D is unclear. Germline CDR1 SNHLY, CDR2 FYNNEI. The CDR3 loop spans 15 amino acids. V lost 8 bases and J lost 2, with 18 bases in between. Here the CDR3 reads CASSATAHINYGYTF. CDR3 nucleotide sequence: TGTGCCAGCTCCGCCACAGCACATATAAACTATGGCTACACCTTC.